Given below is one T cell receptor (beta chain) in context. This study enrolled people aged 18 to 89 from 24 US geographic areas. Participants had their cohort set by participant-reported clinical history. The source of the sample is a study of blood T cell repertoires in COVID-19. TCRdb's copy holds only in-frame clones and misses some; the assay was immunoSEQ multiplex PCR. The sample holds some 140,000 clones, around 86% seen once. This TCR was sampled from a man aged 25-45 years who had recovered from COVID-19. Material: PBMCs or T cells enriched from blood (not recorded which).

The CDR3 here is CASSRDRASYNEQFF. The CDR3 nucleotides are TGTGCCAGCAGTCGGGACAGGGCCTCCTACAATGAGCAGTTCTTC. The chain recombines TRBV2 with TRBJ2-1; 9 bases are shared with TRBD1. CDR3 size: 15 residues. Germline assignment: CDR1 SNHLY and CDR2 FYNNEI. The V segment lost 5 bases and the J segment 0 bases; nucleotides outside the gene matches: 2.